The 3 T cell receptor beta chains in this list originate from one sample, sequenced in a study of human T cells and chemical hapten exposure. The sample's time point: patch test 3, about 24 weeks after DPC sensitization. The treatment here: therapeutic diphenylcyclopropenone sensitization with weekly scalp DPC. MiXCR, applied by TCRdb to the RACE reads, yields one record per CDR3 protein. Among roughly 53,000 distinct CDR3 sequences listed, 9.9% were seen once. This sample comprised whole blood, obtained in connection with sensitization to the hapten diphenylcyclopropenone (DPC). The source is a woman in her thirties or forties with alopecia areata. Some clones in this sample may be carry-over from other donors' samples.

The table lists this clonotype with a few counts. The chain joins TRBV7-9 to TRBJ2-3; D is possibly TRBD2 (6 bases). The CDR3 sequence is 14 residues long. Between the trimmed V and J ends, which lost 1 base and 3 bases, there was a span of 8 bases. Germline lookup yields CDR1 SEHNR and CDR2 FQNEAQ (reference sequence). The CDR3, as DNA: TGTGCCAGCAGCTTAGAGGGAGGAACAGATACGCAGTATTTT. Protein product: CASSLEGGTDTQYF.

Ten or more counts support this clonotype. CDR3 sequence: CASRLGKGKGRLSGNQPQHF. The CDR3 bases are TGTGCAAGTCGCTTAGGGAAGGGTAAAGGGAGGCTCTCGGGCAATCAGCCCCAGCATTTT. The chain is built from TRBV12-2 and TRBJ1-5. TRBV12-2 is designated a pseudogene. The CDR3 loop spans 20 amino acids.

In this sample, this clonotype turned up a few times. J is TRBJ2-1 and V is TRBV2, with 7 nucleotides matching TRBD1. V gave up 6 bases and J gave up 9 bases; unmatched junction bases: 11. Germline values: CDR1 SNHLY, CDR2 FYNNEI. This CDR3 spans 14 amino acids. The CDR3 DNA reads TGTGCCAGCAGCCTTTATCCGGGACAGACTGAGCAGTTCTTC. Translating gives CASSLYPGQTEQFF.